This TCR beta chain comes out of a study of T cell clonality in common variable immunodeficiency. Study findings and constraints: Links between repertoire features and CVID complications were heterogeneity-limited. CVID subjects had higher TCRbeta clonality than healthy controls, most marked in about a third. Fewer TCRbeta clones were shared among CVID subjects than controls.

Heparinized whole blood, roughly 4.5 to 9 ml, came from each donor. Clones were sequenced by immunoSEQ multiplex PCR, and TCRdb holds only the in-frame ones, with some missing. This repertoire holds about 37,000 clones, and none appear only once. This clone appeared many times. Its antigen is as yet unknown. The read ends 3 residues shy of where the CDR3 ends; the end is completed using the germline J gene. Germline-derived CDR1 and CDR2 are SGHRS and YFSETQ. The V and J ends lost 0 bases and 7 bases, in that order; junction bases with no gene match: 4. This CDR3 is 15 amino acids long. The sequence came from a person aged 18 to 75 in good health. The material sequenced was peripheral blood mononuclear cells. The chain has TRBV5-1 and TRBJ2-2, with 9 bases that match TRBD2. The DNA read from the CDR3 is TGCGCCAGCAGCTTGGCTAGCGGGACTGGCGGGGAG. Its protein product is CASSLASGTGGE. The entire CDR3 protein is CASSLASGTGGELFF.